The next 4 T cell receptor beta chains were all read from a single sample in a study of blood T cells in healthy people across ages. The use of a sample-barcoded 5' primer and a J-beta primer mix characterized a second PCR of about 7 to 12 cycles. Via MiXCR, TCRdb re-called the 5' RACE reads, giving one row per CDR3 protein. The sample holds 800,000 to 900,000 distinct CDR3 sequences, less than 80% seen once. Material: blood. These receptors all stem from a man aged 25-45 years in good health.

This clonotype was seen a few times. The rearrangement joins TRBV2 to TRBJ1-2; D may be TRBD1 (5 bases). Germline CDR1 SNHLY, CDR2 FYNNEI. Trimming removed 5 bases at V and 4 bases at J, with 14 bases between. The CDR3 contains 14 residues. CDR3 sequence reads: CASSRGTAAYGYTF. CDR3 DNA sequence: TGTGCCAGCAGTCGTGGGACGGCGGCCTATGGCTACACCTTC.

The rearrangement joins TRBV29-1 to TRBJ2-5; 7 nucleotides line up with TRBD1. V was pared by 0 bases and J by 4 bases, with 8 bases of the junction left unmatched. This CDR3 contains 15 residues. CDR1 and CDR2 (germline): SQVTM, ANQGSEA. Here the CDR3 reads CSVEENGRGTETQYF. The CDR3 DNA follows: TGCAGCGTTGAAGAGAATGGCAGGGGGACAGAGACCCAGTACTTC.

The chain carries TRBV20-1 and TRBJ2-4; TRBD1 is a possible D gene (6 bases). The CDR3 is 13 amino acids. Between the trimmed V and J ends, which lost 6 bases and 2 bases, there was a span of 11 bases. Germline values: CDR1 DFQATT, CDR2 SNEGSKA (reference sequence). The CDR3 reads CSASTGSKNIQYF. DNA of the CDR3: TGCAGTGCCTCTACAGGGTCCAAAAACATTCAGTACTTC.

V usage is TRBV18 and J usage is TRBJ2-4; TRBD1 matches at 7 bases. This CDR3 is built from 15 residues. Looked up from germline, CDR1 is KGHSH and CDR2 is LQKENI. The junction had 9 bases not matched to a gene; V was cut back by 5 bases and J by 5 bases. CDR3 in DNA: TGTGCCAGCTCATCTGCCGCAGGGACAGAAAACATTCAGTACTTC. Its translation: CASSSAAGTENIQYF.